This TCR beta chain is from a study of blood T cell repertoires in COVID-19. The wider study: Sources were T cells, B-cell-depleted T cells, or PBMCs; the material itself was cDNA or gDNA.

Sequencing was performed with immunoSEQ multiplex PCR; in TCRdb, only in-frame clones are kept and a portion is missing. The repertoire consists of around 310,000 clones, with 90% occurring once and the leading ten covering around 0.97%. This clonotype originated in a woman aged 35 to 49 with COVID-19, enrolled during active disease. Input material: peripheral blood.

The chain's CDR3 is CASSSLRELSGNTIYF. The DNA for the CDR3 is TGTGCCAGCAGCTCCTTGCGGGAACTCTCTGGAAACACCATATATTTT. The chain uses TRBV28 and TRBJ1-3; D is undetermined. This CDR3 region has 16 residues. Per the germline V gene, CDR1 is MDHEN and CDR2 is SYDVKM. V lost 6 bases, J lost 0 bases, and 15 bases lay in between.